Sequencing of this TCR beta chain was carried out in a study of blood T cell repertoires in COVID-19. For the study at large: Donors in the United States, Italy and Spain gave samples during acute or convalescent COVID-19. PBMCs, B-cell-depleted T cells, or T cells provided the cDNA or gDNA that made up the material.

Germline CDR1 SGHTA, CDR2 FQGNSA. The CDR3 contains 15 residues. The V gene end was trimmed by 2 bases and the J gene end by 2 bases; junction bases not matched to a gene: 2. This table comes from immunoSEQ multiplex PCR, and its TCRdb copy is limited to in-frame clones, with some not included. The table shows around 250,000 clones, with roughly 88% occurring only once. Turning to this clone: Other DNA sequences in this specimen translate into the identical CDR3.

The sequencing input was peripheral blood. This clonotype originated in an elderly man with acute or convalescent COVID-19. The chain has TRBV7-2 and TRBJ2-1, with TRBD2 matching 8 bases. The CDR3 region is CASSLSGGPYNEQFF. Here the CDR3 DNA reads TGTGCCAGCAGCTTATCGGGGGGGCCCTACAATGAGCAGTTCTTC.